This T cell receptor (beta chain) was documented in a study of blood T cell repertoires in COVID-19. The wider study: Specimens from acute and convalescent COVID-19 originated in the United States, Italy and Spain.

The CDR3 has 16 amino acids. CDR1 WNHNN and CDR2 SYGVQD come from the germline V gene (reference sequence). The V segment lost 4 bases and the J segment 4 bases; nucleotides outside the gene matches: 10. Clones were sequenced by immunoSEQ multiplex PCR, and TCRdb holds only the in-frame ones, with some missing. The data contain 120,000 to 150,000 clones, roughly 90% of them singletons. Sequences were obtained from peripheral blood. The clonotype originates from a woman in her fifties or sixties with acute or convalescent COVID-19. This chain links TRBV10-1 with TRBJ2-5; TRBD1 agrees at 9 bases. The CDR3 is CASSGKSQGARETQYF. CDR3 coding DNA: TGCGCCAGCAGTGGTAAATCACAGGGGGCTCGAGAGACCCAGTACTTC.